The next 5 T cell receptor beta chains were all read from a single sample in a study of CXCR3-negative and CXCR3-positive naive CD8 T cells. 5' RACE that incorporated UMI labels was used to prepare the TRB cDNA libraries. From its re-call of the 5' RACE reads, TCRdb lists each CDR3 protein once, without DNA. This sample contains tens of thousands of distinct CDR3 sequences. Sequenced material: naive CXCR3- CD8+ T cells from blood. Subset indicated: CD45RO-CCR7+CD27+CD95- naive CD8+ T cells lacking CXCR3 (TNR3-). These receptors originate from a human donor in good health. Some clones in this sample may be carry-over from other donors' samples.

The chain is built from TRBV10-3 and TRBJ2-2; the TRBD2 assignment by TCRdb is unverifiable without DNA. The CDR3 is made up of 17 amino acids. Germline CDR1 and CDR2: ENHRY and SYGVKD. CDR3 in amino acids: CAISESKLAGPTGELFF.

The chain carries TRBV7-2 and TRBJ2-7; without DNA, the TCRdb call of TRBD1 cannot be checked. Germline-derived CDR1 and CDR2 are SGHTA and FQGNSA. The CDR3 loop spans 14 amino acids. Here the CDR3 reads CASSFGDRPTEQYF.

This clonotype is labeled medium-sized based on frequency. This chain uses TRBV30 with TRBJ1-4. Germline CDR1 and CDR2: GTSNPN and SVGIG (reference sequence). The CDR3 spans 15 residues. This chain's CDR3 is CAWSVRGLDHEKLFF. The whole variable domain, filled in from reference TRBV30 and TRBJ1-4, reads SQTIHQWPATLVQPVGSPLSLECTVEGTSNPNLYWYRQAAGRGLQLLFYSVGIGQISSEVPQNLSASRPQDRQFILSSKKLLLSDSGFYLCAWSVRGLDHEKLFFGSGTQLSVL.

The chain combines TRBV29-1 with TRBJ1-1; the TCRdb D gene call, TRBD1, has no DNA to confirm it. Germline CDR1 reads SQVTM; CDR2 reads ANQGSEA. This CDR3 contains 12 residues. The CDR3 region is CSIWTEHKKAFF.

The rearrangement uses TRBV27 and TRBJ1-1; TCRdb's D call of TRBD1 is untestable without DNA. The CDR3 extends over 14 amino acids. The germline V gene encodes CDR1 MNHEY and CDR2 SMNVEV (reference sequence). CDR3 loop: CASSPGAMNTEAFF.